The rows below give T cell receptor beta chains drawn from one sample of a study of early T cells in non-severe SARS-CoV-2 infection. TCRdb analysed the 5' RACE reads with MiXCR anew, one entry per CDR3 protein. The sample lists fewer than 65,000 distinct CDR3 sequences, roughly 8.8% occurring once. The sequencing sample was made of whole blood. Receptors were obtained from an adult who was a healthcare worker with PCR-confirmed SARS-CoV-2 infection or an uninfected control (not recorded which). Both conserved end residues are part of each CDR3. A D gene is named only where the DNA matches it firmly. The listing skips clone size in some rows; elsewhere it reads once, few, many or a size class.

v_call	d_call	clone_size	j_call	cdr3_aa	cdr3_nt
TRBV28	.	few	TRBJ1-3	CASLFRTGNTIYF	TGTGCCAGCCTCTTCAGGACTGGAAACACCATATATTTT
TRBV30	TRBD1	.	TRBJ2-3	CAWRGRGPDTQYF	TGTGCCTGGAGGGGAAGGGGGCCAGATACGCAGTATTTT
TRBV12-3/TRBV12-4	.	few	TRBJ1-1	CASSHEDGHPEAFF	TGTGCCAGCAGTCACGAAGACGGCCACCCTGAAGCTTTCTTT
TRBV5-6	.	many	TRBJ2-2	CASSVGTLNTGELFF	TGTGCCAGCAGCGTCGGGACACTTAACACCGGGGAGCTGTTTTTT
TRBV14	.	.	TRBJ2-2	CASSQDRNSGELFF	TGTGCCAGCAGCCAAGATCGGAACTCCGGGGAGCTGTTTTTT
TRBV7-9	TRBD1	few	TRBJ2-5	CASSATDRGLLETQYF	TGTGCCAGCAGCGCCACAGACAGGGGCCTCTTGGAGACCCAGTACTTC
TRBV7-9	.	many	TRBJ2-5	CASRGQETQYF	TGTGCCAGTCGGGGCCAAGAGACCCAGTACTTC
TRBV19	.	many	TRBJ1-3	CASSSTGSGNTIYF	TGTGCCAGTAGTTCTACAGGGAGCGGAAACACCATATATTTT
TRBV5-5	.	.	TRBJ1-2	CASRLERANYGYTF	TGTGCCAGCAGGCTGGAACGTGCTAACTATGGCTACACCTTC
TRBV5-4	TRBD1	many	TRBJ2-5	CASSPTGGAETQYF	TGTGCCAGCAGCCCGACAGGGGGTGCAGAGACCCAGTACTTC
TRBV12-3/TRBV12-4	.	few	TRBJ2-1	CASAAVTGVNEQFF	TGTGCCAGCGCCGCCGTTACTGGGGTTAATGAGCAGTTCTTC
TRBV4-2	.	.	TRBJ2-5	CASSQDFQGGGKTQYF	TGTGCCAGCAGCCAAGATTTTCAGGGTGGTGGAAAGACCCAGTACTTC
TRBV29-1	.	few	TRBJ1-1	CSVFKGLYTEAFF	TGCAGCGTTTTCAAGGGCTTATACACTGAAGCTTTCTTT
TRBV28	.	few	TRBJ1-3	CASSLSAGLGNTIYF	TGTGCCAGCAGTTTAAGCGCAGGGCTAGGAAACACCATATATTTT
TRBV7-2	TRBD2	few	TRBJ2-3	CATKLAGRVTDTQYF	TGTGCCACCAAACTAGCGGGACGAGTCACAGATACGCAGTATTTT
TRBV7-6	TRBD2	.	TRBJ2-5	CASSLGQAGGLQTQYF	TGTGCCAGCAGCTTAGGTCAAGCGGGGGGGCTACAGACCCAGTACTTC
TRBV12-3/TRBV12-4	TRBD1	.	TRBJ1-6	CASRTLGQGNSPLHF	TGTGCCAGCAGAACCCTAGGACAGGGGAACTCACCCCTCCACTTT
TRBV5-1	.	few	TRBJ2-5	CASSLGGAKQETQYF	TGCGCCAGCAGCTTGGGGGGAGCAAAACAAGAGACCCAGTACTTC
TRBV6-5	TRBD1	few	TRBJ2-5	CASSYTRDSQETQYF	TGTGCCAGCAGTTACACCCGGGACAGCCAAGAGACCCAGTACTTC
TRBV27	.	.	TRBJ1-5	CASSFRRDQPQHF	TGTGCCAGCAGTTTCAGGAGGGATCAGCCCCAGCATTTT
TRBV29-1	.	few	TRBJ1-2	CSGRTENYGYTF	TGCAGCGGGCGGACTGAGAACTATGGCTACACCTTC
TRBV18	.	few	TRBJ1-2	CASCLWGASYGYTF	TGTGCCAGCTGCCTTTGGGGGGCGAGCTATGGCTACACCTTC
TRBV5-5	.	.	TRBJ2-5	CASSSPMKETQYF	TGTGCCAGCAGCTCCCCTATGAAAGAGACCCAGTACTTC
TRBV30	TRBD1	many	TRBJ2-6	CAWSVTRYFGTGGQSSGANVLTF	TGTGCCTGGAGTGTAACCCGTTATTTTGGGACAGGGGGCCAGAGCTCTGGGGCCAACGTCCTGACTTTC
TRBV27	.	many	TRBJ1-4	CASSPYPIGTNEKLFF	TGTGCCAGCAGTCCCTACCCGATAGGAACTAATGAAAAACTGTTTTTT
TRBV11-2	.	.	TRBJ2-3	CASSLDLTVTDTQYF	TGTGCCAGCAGCTTAGATTTAACCGTTACAGATACGCAGTATTTT
TRBV4-1	.	many	TRBJ1-4	CASSTPGEEKLFF	TGCGCCAGCAGCACCCCAGGGGAGGAAAAACTGTTTTTT
TRBV5-1	.	.	TRBJ1-4	CASSLAAARGHEKLFF	TGCGCCAGCAGCTTGGCCGCAGCCAGGGGACATGAAAAACTGTTTTTT
TRBV5-6	TRBD1	few	TRBJ2-2	CASSILGQGTGELFF	TGTGCCAGCAGCATACTAGGACAGGGCACCGGGGAGCTGTTTTTT
TRBV6-5	.	.	TRBJ2-6	CASSYSYLSSGANVLTF	TGTGCCAGCAGTTACTCGTATCTGAGCTCTGGGGCCAACGTCCTGACTTTC
TRBV7-9	TRBD1	few	TRBJ2-1	CASSRNRGYNEQFF	TGTGCCAGCAGCCGAAACAGGGGATACAATGAGCAGTTCTTC
TRBV7-2	.	.	TRBJ2-1	CASSLTIASNEQFF	TGTGCCAGCAGCTTAACCATAGCTAGCAATGAGCAGTTCTTC
TRBV20-1	TRBD1	few	TRBJ2-5	CSARVAGGMETQYF	TGCAGTGCTAGAGTGGCAGGGGGCATGGAGACCCAGTACTTC
TRBV10-1	.	few	TRBJ1-6	CASSEGQGHSPLHF	TGCGCCAGCAGTGAAGGACAAGGCCATTCACCCCTCCATTTT
TRBV7-8	.	.	TRBJ1-5	CASSGDSNQPQHF	TGTGCCAGCAGCGGGGATAGCAATCAGCCCCAGCATTTT
TRBV6-6	.	few	TRBJ1-4	CASSYGRPNEKLFF	TGTGCCAGCAGTTACGGCAGGCCTAATGAAAAACTGTTTTTT
TRBV18	.	few	TRBJ1-5	CASSHGWGTLGQPQHF	TGTGCCAGCTCCCATGGATGGGGGACTTTGGGTCAGCCCCAGCATTTT
TRBV9	.	.	TRBJ1-4	CASSVGSVRGANEKLFF	TGTGCCAGCAGCGTAGGGTCAGTCAGGGGAGCTAATGAAAAACTGTTTTTT
TRBV20-1	.	few	TRBJ1-1	CSAPTGNTEAFF	TGCAGTGCTCCTACAGGGAACACTGAAGCTTTCTTT
TRBV6-1	.	.	TRBJ1-5	CASRWTGMGPQHF	TGTGCCAGCAGATGGACGGGCATGGGACCCCAGCATTTT
TRBV2	TRBD1	few	TRBJ1-2	CASRETGTGYTF	TGTGCCAGCAGGGAGACAGGGACTGGCTACACCTTC
TRBV24-1	TRBD2	few	TRBJ2-1	CATGLAGGHEQFF	TGTGCCACCGGACTAGCGGGGGGGCATGAGCAGTTCTTC
TRBV7-9	.	few	TRBJ1-1	CASSSPGDTEAFF	TGTGCCAGCAGCTCGCCAGGGGATACTGAAGCTTTCTTT
TRBV21-1	.	few	TRBJ2-1	CASRNLAEDEQFF	TGTGCCAGCAGGAACCTAGCGGAAGACGAGCAGTTCTTC
TRBV7-7	.	.	TRBJ2-5	CASSLSPGGETQYF	TGTGCCAGCAGCTTATCCCCGGGCGGGGAGACCCAGTACTTC
TRBV20-1	.	many	TRBJ2-3	CSARLRLADTQYF	TGCAGTGCTAGATTGAGGCTGGCAGATACGCAGTATTTT
TRBV20-1	.	.	TRBJ2-1	CSAGSYNEQFF	TGCAGTGCTGGAAGTTACAATGAGCAGTTCTTC
TRBV20-1	.	many	TRBJ2-5	CSAKDTGSRETQYF	TGCAGTGCTAAAGACACAGGGTCGAGGGAGACCCAGTACTTC
TRBV11-2	.	.	TRBJ2-1	CASSTGPYNEQFF	TGTGCCAGCAGTACGGGACCTTACAATGAGCAGTTCTTC
TRBV6-6	.	few	TRBJ2-3	CASSDRDATDTQYF	TGTGCCAGCAGTGACCGGGACGCCACAGATACGCAGTATTTT
TRBV18	TRBD2	.	TRBJ2-5	CASSPSSGGQETQYF	TGTGCCAGCTCACCGTCCAGCGGGGGACAAGAGACCCAGTACTTC
TRBV4-2	TRBD1	.	TRBJ2-3	CASSQEYRGTDTQYF	TGTGCCAGCAGCCAAGAGTACAGGGGAACAGATACGCAGTATTTT
TRBV7-2	.	few	TRBJ1-4	CASSQRDGEKLFF	TGTGCCAGCAGCCAACGGGACGGTGAAAAACTGTTTTTT
TRBV19	.	few	TRBJ2-1	CASSELVGEQFF	TGTGCCAGTTCAGAACTGGTAGGAGAGCAGTTCTTC
TRBV5-1	TRBD1	few	TRBJ1-2	CASSLTGDSYGYTF	TGCGCCAGCAGCTTGACAGGGGATTCCTATGGCTACACCTTC